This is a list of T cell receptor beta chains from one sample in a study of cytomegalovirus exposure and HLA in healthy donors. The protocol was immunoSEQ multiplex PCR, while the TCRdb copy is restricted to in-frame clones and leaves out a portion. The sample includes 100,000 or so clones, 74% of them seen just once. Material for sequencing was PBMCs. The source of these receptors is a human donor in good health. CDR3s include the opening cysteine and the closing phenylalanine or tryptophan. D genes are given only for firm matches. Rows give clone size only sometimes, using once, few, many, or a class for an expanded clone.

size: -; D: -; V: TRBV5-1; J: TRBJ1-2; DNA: TGCGCCAGCAGCTCCGAGGGCTTAAGAAACTATGGCTACACCTTC; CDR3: CASSSEGLRNYGYTF
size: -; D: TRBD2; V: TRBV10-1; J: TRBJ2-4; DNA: TGCGCCAGCAGCGACAATACCGCGGGGGAAAACATTCAGTACTTC; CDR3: CASSDNTAGENIQYF
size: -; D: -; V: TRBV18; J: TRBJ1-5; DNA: TGTGCCAGCTCATCACAGGGCCGGGGGAATCAGCCCCAGCATTTT; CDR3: CASSSQGRGNQPQHF
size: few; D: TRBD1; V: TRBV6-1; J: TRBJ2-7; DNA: TGTGCCAGCAGTCTGGACAGGATCTACGAGCAGTACTTC; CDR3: CASSLDRIYEQYF
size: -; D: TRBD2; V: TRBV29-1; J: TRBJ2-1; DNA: TGCAGCGTTGAAGGGGGTGTAGGACTAGCGGGAGAGGGGGGGGGTTACAATGAGCAGTTCTTC; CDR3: CSVEGGVGLAGEGGGYNEQFF
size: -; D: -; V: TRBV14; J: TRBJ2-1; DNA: TGTGCCAGCAGCCGCCTGGACGAGGGTCTCTACAATGAGCAGTTCTTC; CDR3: CASSRLDEGLYNEQFF
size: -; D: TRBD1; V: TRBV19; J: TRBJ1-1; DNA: TGTGCCAGTAGTCCTGCGACAGGGCGACAACTAGAAGCTTTCTTT; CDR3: CASSPATGRQLEAFF
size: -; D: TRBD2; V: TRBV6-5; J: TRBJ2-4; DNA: TGTGCCAGCAGTCCACGGGCGGGGGGGAGGAACATTCAGTACTTC; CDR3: CASSPRAGGRNIQYF
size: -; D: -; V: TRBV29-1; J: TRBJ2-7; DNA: TGCAGCGCCTCGAGGAGTACACACTACGAGCAGTACTTC; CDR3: CSASRSTHYEQYF
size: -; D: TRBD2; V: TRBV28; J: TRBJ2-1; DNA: TGTGCCACCTCGCCCGCCGGGACTAGGGGCCGGAATGAGCAGTTCTTC; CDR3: CATSPAGTRGRNEQFF
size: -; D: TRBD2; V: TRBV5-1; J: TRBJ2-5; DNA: TGCGCCAGCAGCATGGGACTAGCAGTAGAGACCCAGTACTTC; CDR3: CASSMGLAVETQYF
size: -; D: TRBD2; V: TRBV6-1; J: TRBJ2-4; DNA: TGTGCCAGCAGTGAAGCGCTTCGCGCTTGGGGACTAGCGGGAGGAGACAAAAACATTCAGTACTTC; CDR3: CASSEALRAWGLAGGDKNIQYF
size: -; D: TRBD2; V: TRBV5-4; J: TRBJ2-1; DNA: TGTGCCAGCAGCCGTCCTACTAGCGGGAGTAATAATGAGCAGTTCTTC; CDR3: CASSRPTSGSNNEQFF
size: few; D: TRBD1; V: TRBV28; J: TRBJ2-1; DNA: TGTGCCAGCAGGCGAATCTCAGGGGGAGCGGTTTACAATGAGCAGTTCTTC; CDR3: CASRRISGGAVYNEQFF
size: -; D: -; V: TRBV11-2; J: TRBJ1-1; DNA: TGTGCCAGCAGCTTCCGGGTTACTGAAGCTTTCTTT; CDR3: CASSFRVTEAFF
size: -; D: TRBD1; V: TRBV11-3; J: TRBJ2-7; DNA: TGTGCCAGCAGCTCCGGGACAGCCTACGAGCAGTACTTC; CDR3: CASSSGTAYEQYF
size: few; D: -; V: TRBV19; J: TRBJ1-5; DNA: TGTGCCAGTAGTGCCCCGGGAGGGGGGAGGGGTCGCAATCAGCCCCAGCATTTT; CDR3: CASSAPGGGRGRNQPQHF
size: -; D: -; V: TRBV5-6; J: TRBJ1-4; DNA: TGTGCCAGCAGCCGCGGGGAGGGAAAGGAAAAACTGTTTTTT; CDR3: CASSRGEGKEKLFF
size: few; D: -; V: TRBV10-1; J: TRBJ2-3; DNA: TGCGCCAGCAGTGAAGCGAACGTAGGCACAGATACGCAGTATTTT; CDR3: CASSEANVGTDTQYF
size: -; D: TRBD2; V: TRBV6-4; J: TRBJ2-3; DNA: TGTGCCAGCAGTGACAGCGGGGCCCCCGGAGATACGCAGTATTTT; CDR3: CASSDSGAPGDTQYF
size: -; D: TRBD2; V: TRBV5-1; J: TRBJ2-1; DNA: TGCGCCAGCAGCTTTGGACTAGCGGGCCACAATGAGCAGTTCTTC; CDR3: CASSFGLAGHNEQFF
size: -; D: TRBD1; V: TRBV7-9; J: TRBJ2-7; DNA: TGTGCCAGCAGCTTACGACAGGGACAGGACGAGCAGTACTTC; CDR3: CASSLRQGQDEQYF